A single sample gave rise to the 24 T cell receptor beta chains below, sequenced in a study of blood T cell dynamics during melanoma immunotherapy. Noted time point: pre-treatment baseline. Produced via immunoSEQ multiplex PCR; TCRdb's table is partial and in-frame only. The sample holds 10,000 to 15,000 clones, roughly 83% seen once. This sample comprised blood, obtained from a patient treated with checkpoint blockade. The receptors originated from a human donor with melanoma.

The J gene is TRBJ2-1, the V gene TRBV19, with D possibly TRBD1 on 6 matching bases. Trimming shortened V by 3 bases and J by 0 bases, and 9 bases separated the two germline ends. Germline lookup yields CDR1 LNHDA and CDR2 SQIVND (reference sequence). This CDR3 is 15 amino acids long. The CDR3 DNA reads TGTGCCAGTAGTATCGACAGGAGCTCCTACAATGAGCAGTTCTTC. It yields the protein CASSIDRSSYNEQFF.

The rearrangement uses TRBV9 and TRBJ2-2; perhaps D is TRBD1 or TRBD2 (5 bases each). Germline-derived CDR1 and CDR2 are SGDLS and YYNGEE. The CDR3 spans 16 residues. V lost 0 bases, J lost 6 bases, and 15 bases lay in between. The CDR3 loop is CASSVGGTVLPGELFF. The CDR3 bases are TGTGCCAGCAGCGTAGGGGGGACGGTCCTTCCCGGGGAGCTGTTTTTT.

V gene TRBV7-2 combines with J gene TRBJ1-1; maybe TRBD1 (6 bases). The CDR3 runs to 13 residues. Germline V gene sequence: CDR1 SGHTA, CDR2 FQGNSA. V dropped 3 bases and J dropped 5 bases, with 10 bases sitting between them. The CDR3 loop is CASSLAGVTEAFF. CDR3 nucleotides: TGTGCCAGCAGCTTGGCAGGGGTAACTGAAGCTTTCTTT.

The rearrangement joins TRBV7-2 to TRBJ2-2, with 9 bases lining up with TRBD2. The V gene's germline CDR1 is SGHTA and CDR2 FQGNSA. The CDR3 covers 18 residues. The trim removed 4 bases at V and 6 bases at J, leaving 15 bases unmatched. The CDR3 nucleotides read TGTGCCAGCAGCTACCCGGGACTAGCAACTCCATTTGCCGGGGAGCTGTTTTTT. It is translated as CASSYPGLATPFAGELFF.

CDR3 coding DNA: TGTGCCTGGAGTGAAGCGAAAGAGACCCAGTACTTC. This sequence encodes CAWSEAKETQYF. This chain connects TRBV30 to TRBJ2-5; D not certain. Germline V gene lookup returns CDR1 GTSNPN and CDR2 SVGIG (reference sequence). The CDR3 is 12 residues long. V was pared by 1 base and J by 3 bases, with 6 bases between. Drawing the rest from reference TRBV30 and TRBJ2-5, the complete variable domain is SQTIHQWPATLVQPVGSPLSLECTVEGTSNPNLYWYRQAAGRGLQLLFYSVGIGQISSEVPQNLSASRPQDRQFILSSKKLLLSDSGFYLCAWSEAKETQYFGPGTRLLVL.

J is TRBJ1-5 and V is TRBV19; D remains ambiguous. V was cut by 3 bases and J by 0 bases, with 9 bases left in between. CDR1 is LNHDA and CDR2 is SQIVND in the germline V gene (reference sequence). This CDR3 is 15 amino acids long. Here the CDR3 reads CASSMAAYSNQPQHF. CDR3 DNA: TGTGCCAGTAGTATGGCCGCATATAGCAATCAGCCCCAGCATTTT.

J is TRBJ2-7 and V is TRBV5-1; tentatively, D is TRBD1 or TRBD2 (5 bases each). Germline V CDR1 and CDR2: SGHRS, YFSETQ. Trimming removed 4 bases at V and 6 bases at J, with 14 bases between. This CDR3 is 13 amino acids long. CDR3 protein: CASSPGTAGEQYF. CDR3 nucleotide sequence: TGCGCCAGCAGCCCCGGGACCGCGGGCGAGCAGTACTTC.

The chain recombines TRBV6-1 with TRBJ2-3; perhaps TRBD2 as D (6 bases). Per germline, CDR1 MNHNS and CDR2 SASEGT. Trimming left V 1 base short and J 0 bases short, with 11 bases between. CDR3 length: 16 residues. The CDR3 bases are TGTGCCAGCAGTGAAGAAGCGGGTCTAAGCACAGATACGCAGTATTTT. Protein: CASSEEAGLSTDTQYF.

This CDR3 reads CASTLGTGTEAFF. The CDR3 DNA reads TGTGCCAGCACCCTGGGGACAGGGACTGAAGCTTTCTTT. This chain joins TRBV28 and TRBJ1-1; 9 positions agree with TRBD1. Germline V gene sequence: CDR1 MDHEN, CDR2 SYDVKM. J was trimmed by 5 bases and V by 7 bases; bases with no gene match: 5. CDR3 size: 13 residues.

This chain uses TRBV6-5 with TRBJ1-6; 8 positions agree with TRBD1. The J segment lost 5 bases and the V segment lost 4 bases, leaving 4 bases of the junction unmatched. Germline CDR1 and CDR2: MNHEY and SVGAGI. This CDR3 has 15 amino acids. The CDR3 here is CASSSRQGNNSPLHF. DNA for the CDR3: TGTGCCAGCAGTTCCCGACAGGGGAATAATTCACCCCTCCACTTT.

The rearrangement links TRBV7-6 to TRBJ2-1; possibly TRBD2 for D (5 bases). CDR3 length: 15 amino acids. The germline V and J ends were trimmed by 7 bases and 3 bases, with 16 bases remaining between them. From germline, CDR1 is SGHVS and CDR2 FNYEAQ. CDR3 sequence: CASNATSGLYNEQFF. The CDR3 region has the DNA TGTGCCAGCAACGCTACTAGTGGCCTCTACAATGAGCAGTTCTTC.

The V gene is TRBV7-9, the J gene TRBJ2-3; tentatively, D is TRBD2 (5 bases). This CDR3 has 14 amino acids. Germline CDR1 is SEHNR and CDR2 is FQNEAQ (reference sequence). Between the trimmed V and J ends, which lost 0 bases and 1 base, there was a span of 5 bases. This CDR3 is CASSLAGGTDTQYF. CDR3 DNA: TGTGCCAGCAGCTTAGCGGGAGGCACAGATACGCAGTATTTT. Full variable domain (missing parts from reference TRBV7-9 and TRBJ2-3): DTGVSQNPRHKITKRGQNVTFRCDPISEHNRLYWYRQTLGQGPEFLTYFQNEAQLEKSRLLSDRFSAERPKGSFSTLEIQRTEQGDSAMYLCASSLAGGTDTQYFGPGTRLTVL.

The V gene is TRBV18, the J gene TRBJ2-7; 9 bases are shared with TRBD1. Germline loops: CDR1 KGHSH, CDR2 LQKENI. V was clipped by 4 bases and J by 5 bases; unmatched bases: 6. The CDR3 sequence is 14 residues long. The CDR3 nucleotides are TGTGCCAGCTCACTCGGGACAGGGTACAACGAGCAGTACTTC. Translating gives CASSLGTGYNEQYF.

The chain employs TRBV4-1 and TRBJ2-1; possibly TRBD2 for D (6 bases). V lost 0 bases and J lost 5, with 20 bases in between. Germline CDR1 and CDR2: MGHRA and YSYEKL. This CDR3 has 18 amino acids. This CDR3 is CASSQETPGTYLDNEQFF. For the CDR3, the DNA is TGCGCCAGCAGCCAAGAGACCCCCGGGACTTACCTTGACAATGAGCAGTTCTTC.

The rearrangement joins TRBV5-8 to TRBJ1-1, with D perhaps matching TRBD1 (6 bases). V dropped 5 bases and J dropped 1 base, with 12 bases sitting between them. CDR1 is SGHTS, CDR2 YDEGEE, per germline. The CDR3 has 14 residues. CDR3 residues: CASRHRGKNTEAFF. In DNA form, the CDR3 reads TGTGCCAGCAGGCATAGGGGGAAGAACACTGAAGCTTTCTTT.

The chain uses TRBV7-8 and TRBJ2-3; no firm D call. The CDR3 covers 16 residues. Germline values: CDR1 SGHVS, CDR2 FQNEAQ. V lost 0 bases and J 2 bases, leaving 12 bases between the germline ends. The CDR3 DNA is TGTGCCAGCAGCTTAGCAAGGAGACATAACACAGATACGCAGTATTTT. Translation gives CASSLARRHNTDTQYF. Full variable domain (rest looked up from reference TRBV7-8 and TRBJ2-3): GAGVSQSPRYKVAKRGQDVALRCDPISGHVSLFWYQQALGQGPEFLTYFQNEAQLDKSGLPSDRFFAERPEGSVSTLKIQRTQQEDSAVYLCASSLARRHNTDTQYFGPGTRLTVL.

The sample holds one count of this clone. This chain connects TRBV7-6 to TRBJ2-7; D is possibly TRBD2 (6 bases). The CDR3 spans 15 residues. V gave up 5 bases and J gave up 5 bases, with 19 bases separating them. Germline CDR1 reads SGHVS; CDR2 reads FNYEAQ. The CDR3 sequence is CASSPRTTNYHEQYF. The CDR3 DNA is TGTGCCAGCAGCCCGAGGACTACCAACTACCACGAGCAGTACTTC.

The chain recombines TRBV19 with TRBJ1-1, with no clear D. The CDR3 consists of 13 residues. Looked up from germline, CDR1 is LNHDA and CDR2 is SQIVND (reference sequence). V lost 11 bases to trimming and J lost 1 base, with 14 bases between them. CDR3 nucleotides: TGTGCCTCGGGTACTCATGCGAACACTGAAGCTTTCTTT. Encoded protein: CASGTHANTEAFF.

The rearrangement joins TRBV6-5 to TRBJ2-5, with 11 bases fitting TRBD2. V was clipped by 0 bases and J by 6 bases; unmatched bases: 6. The V gene's germline CDR1 is MNHEY and CDR2 SVGAGI. The CDR3 covers 16 residues. CDR3 region: CASSYSSGGAVKTQYF. The CDR3, as DNA: TGTGCCAGCAGTTACTCTAGCGGGGGGGCGGTCAAGACCCAGTACTTC.

This chain connects TRBV29-1 to TRBJ2-5; D is ambiguous. The germline CDR1 and CDR2 sequences are SQVTM and ANQGSEA. This CDR3 region has 12 residues. V lost 7 bases, J lost 0 bases, and 9 bases lay in between. Here the CDR3 reads CSAFADQETQYF. The CDR3 DNA reads TGCAGCGCTTTTGCGGACCAAGAGACCCAGTACTTC.

V gene TRBV5-8 combines with J gene TRBJ1-2, with TRBD1 identical over 10 bases. The trim removed 5 bases at V and 7 bases at J, leaving 5 bases unmatched. This CDR3 is built from 13 residues. Germline V gene data show CDR1 as SGHTS and CDR2 as YDEGEE. Here the CDR3 DNA reads TGTGCCAGCAGGGCGACAGGGGGCGGTGGCTACACCTTC. It encodes CASRATGGGGYTF.

The V gene is TRBV4-3, the J gene TRBJ2-7; the D is unclear. Per the germline V gene, CDR1 is LGHNA and CDR2 is YSLEER. Trimming removed 1 base at V and 1 base at J, with 8 bases between. CDR3 length: 14 residues. CDR3 amino acids: CASSQGWQSYEQYF. The CDR3 nucleotides read TGCGCCAGCAGCCAAGGTTGGCAATCCTACGAGCAGTACTTC.

This clone has a single count. A far larger clone is one nucleotide away, so this likely arose from a read error. This CDR3 is CAISIDNSGANVLTF. Here the CDR3 DNA reads TGTGCCATTAGTATAGACAACTCTGGGGCCAACGTCCTGACTTTC. The chain joins TRBV19 to TRBJ2-6, with D unresolved. The CDR3 consists of 15 residues. Germline assignment: CDR1 LNHDA and CDR2 SQIVND (reference sequence).

Only one count was recorded for this clone. The V and J genes are TRBV18 and TRBJ2-5, with D unclear. The CDR3 sequence is 13 residues long. With 1 base removed from V and 7 bases from J, the gap between germline ends came to 10 bases. Per the germline V gene, CDR1 is KGHSH and CDR2 is LQKENI. The CDR3 DNA is TGTGCCAGCTCACCACTTCTTCTGGGGACCCAGTACTTC. This gives the protein CASSPLLLGTQYF.